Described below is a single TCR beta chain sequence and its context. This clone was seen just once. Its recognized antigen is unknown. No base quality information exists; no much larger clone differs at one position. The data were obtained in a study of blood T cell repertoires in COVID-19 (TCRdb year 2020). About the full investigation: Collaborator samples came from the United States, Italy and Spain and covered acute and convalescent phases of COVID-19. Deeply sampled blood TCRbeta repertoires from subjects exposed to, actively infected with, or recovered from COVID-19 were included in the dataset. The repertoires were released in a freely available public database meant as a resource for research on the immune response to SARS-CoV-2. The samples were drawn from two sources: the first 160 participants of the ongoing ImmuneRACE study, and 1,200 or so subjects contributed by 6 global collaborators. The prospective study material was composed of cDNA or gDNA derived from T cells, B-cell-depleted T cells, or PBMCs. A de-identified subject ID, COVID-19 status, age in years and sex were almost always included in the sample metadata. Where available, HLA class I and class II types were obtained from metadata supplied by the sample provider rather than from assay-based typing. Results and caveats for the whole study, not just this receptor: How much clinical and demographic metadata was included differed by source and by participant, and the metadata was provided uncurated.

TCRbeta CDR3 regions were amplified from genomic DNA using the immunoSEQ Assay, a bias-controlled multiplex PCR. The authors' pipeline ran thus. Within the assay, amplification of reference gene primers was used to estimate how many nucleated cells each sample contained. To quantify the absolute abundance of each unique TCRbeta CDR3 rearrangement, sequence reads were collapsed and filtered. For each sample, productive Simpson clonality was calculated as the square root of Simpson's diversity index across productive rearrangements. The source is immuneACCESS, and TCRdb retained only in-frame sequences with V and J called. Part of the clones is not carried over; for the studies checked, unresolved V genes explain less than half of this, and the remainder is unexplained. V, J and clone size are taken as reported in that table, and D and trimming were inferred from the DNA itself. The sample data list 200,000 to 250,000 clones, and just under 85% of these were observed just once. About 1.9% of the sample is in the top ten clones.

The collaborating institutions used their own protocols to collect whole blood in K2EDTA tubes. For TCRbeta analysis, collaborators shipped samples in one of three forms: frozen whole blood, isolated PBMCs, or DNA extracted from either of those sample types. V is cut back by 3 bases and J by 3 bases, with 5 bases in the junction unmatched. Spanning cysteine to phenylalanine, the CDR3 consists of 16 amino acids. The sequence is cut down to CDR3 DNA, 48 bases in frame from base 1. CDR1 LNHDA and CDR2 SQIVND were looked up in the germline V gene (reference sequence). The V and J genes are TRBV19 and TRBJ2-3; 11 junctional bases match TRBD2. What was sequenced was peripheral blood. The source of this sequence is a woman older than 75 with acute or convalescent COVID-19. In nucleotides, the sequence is TGTGCCAGTAGTATTGAACTAGCGGGAGCGACAGATACGCAGTATTTT. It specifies CASSIELAGATDTQYF.